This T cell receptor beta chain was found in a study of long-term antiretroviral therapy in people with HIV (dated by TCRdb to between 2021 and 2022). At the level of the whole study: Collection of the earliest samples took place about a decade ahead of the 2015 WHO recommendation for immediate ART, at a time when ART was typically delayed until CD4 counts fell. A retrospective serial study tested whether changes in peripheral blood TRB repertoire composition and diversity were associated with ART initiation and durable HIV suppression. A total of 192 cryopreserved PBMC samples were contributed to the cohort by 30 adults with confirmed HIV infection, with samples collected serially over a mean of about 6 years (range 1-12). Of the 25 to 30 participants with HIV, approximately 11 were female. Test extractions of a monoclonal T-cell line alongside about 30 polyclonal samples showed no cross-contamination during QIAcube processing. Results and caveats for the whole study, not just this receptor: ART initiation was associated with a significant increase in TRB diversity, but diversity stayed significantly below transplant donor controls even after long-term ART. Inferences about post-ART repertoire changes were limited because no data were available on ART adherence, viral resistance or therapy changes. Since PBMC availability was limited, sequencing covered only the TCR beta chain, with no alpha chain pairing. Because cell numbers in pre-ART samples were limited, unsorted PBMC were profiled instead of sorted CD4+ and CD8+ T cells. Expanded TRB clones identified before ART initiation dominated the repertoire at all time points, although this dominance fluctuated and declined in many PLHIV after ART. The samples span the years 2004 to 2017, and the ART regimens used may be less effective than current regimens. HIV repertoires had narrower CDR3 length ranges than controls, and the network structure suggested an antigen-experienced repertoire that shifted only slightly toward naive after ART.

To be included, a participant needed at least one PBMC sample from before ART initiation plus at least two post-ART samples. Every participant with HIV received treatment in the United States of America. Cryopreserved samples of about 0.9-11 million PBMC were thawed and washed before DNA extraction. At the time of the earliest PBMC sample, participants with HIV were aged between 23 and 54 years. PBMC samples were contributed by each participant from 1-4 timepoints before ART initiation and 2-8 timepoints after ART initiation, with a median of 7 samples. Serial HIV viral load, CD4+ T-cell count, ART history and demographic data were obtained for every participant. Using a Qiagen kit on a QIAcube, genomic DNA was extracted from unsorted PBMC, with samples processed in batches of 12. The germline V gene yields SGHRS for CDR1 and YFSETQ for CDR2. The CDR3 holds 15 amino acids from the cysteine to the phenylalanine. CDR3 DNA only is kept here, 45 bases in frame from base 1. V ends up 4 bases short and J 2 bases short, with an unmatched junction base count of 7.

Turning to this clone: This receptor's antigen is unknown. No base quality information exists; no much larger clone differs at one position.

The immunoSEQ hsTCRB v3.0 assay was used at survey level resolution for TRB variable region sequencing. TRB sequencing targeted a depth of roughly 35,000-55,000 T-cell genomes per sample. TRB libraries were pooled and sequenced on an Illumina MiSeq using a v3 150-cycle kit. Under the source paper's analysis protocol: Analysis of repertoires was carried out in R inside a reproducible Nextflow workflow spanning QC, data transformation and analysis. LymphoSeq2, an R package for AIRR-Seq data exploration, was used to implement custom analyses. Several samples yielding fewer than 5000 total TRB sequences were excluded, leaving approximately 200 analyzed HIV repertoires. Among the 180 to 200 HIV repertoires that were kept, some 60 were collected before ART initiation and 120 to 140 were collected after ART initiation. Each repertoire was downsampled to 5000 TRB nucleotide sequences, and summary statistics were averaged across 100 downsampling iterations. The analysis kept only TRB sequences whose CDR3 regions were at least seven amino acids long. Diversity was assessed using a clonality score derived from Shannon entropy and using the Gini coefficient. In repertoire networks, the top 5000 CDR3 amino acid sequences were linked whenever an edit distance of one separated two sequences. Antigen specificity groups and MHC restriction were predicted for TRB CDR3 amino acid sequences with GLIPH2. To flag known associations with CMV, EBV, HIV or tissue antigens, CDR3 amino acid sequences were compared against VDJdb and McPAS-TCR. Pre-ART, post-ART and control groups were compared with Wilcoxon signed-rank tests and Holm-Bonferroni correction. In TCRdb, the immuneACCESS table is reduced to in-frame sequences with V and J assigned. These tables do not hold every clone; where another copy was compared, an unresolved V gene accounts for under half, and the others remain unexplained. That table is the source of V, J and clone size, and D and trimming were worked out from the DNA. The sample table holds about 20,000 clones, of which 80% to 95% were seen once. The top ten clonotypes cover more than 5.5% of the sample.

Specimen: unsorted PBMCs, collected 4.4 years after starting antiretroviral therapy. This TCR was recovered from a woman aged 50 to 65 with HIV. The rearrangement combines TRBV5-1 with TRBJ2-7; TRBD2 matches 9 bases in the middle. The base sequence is TGCGCCAGCAGCGTGAATAGCGGGAGACCCTACGAGCAGTACTTC. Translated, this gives CASSVNSGRPYEQYF.